The clone carrying this TCR beta chain has at least ten counts. This sample is part of a study of identical twins. TCRdb analysed the 5' RACE reads with MiXCR anew, one entry per CDR3 protein. The table lists approximately 680,000 distinct CDR3 sequences, around 7.5% of them singletons, with roughly 1.5% in the top ten. The ends were cut back, 8 bases at V and 0 bases at J, with 14 bases in the middle. The CDR3 sequence is 15 residues long. Germline CDR1 is SGHVS and CDR2 is FQNEAQ. The sample was also linked to a second study, of yellow fever vaccine responses in identical twins.

The material sequenced was PBMCs. The receptor comes from a woman between 18 and 29 years old in good health. The chain is built from TRBV7-8 and TRBJ2-1; TRBD1 is a possible D gene (6 bases). The chain's CDR3 is CASELTGSSYNEQFF. The DNA for the CDR3 is TGTGCCAGCGAACTCACAGGGAGCTCCTACAATGAGCAGTTCTTC.